Following are 15 T cell receptor beta chains from one sample sequenced in a study of cytomegalovirus exposure and HLA in healthy donors. Both 60 Vbeta primers and 13 Jbeta primers went into the PCR. Only in-frame clones appear in the TCRdb table, and some are missing; sequencing was by immunoSEQ multiplex PCR. The repertoire holds about 52,000 clones, with 50% to 70% as singletons. Sequencing was carried out using PBMCs. The origin of the receptors is a human donor in good health.

This chain connects TRBV4-1 to TRBJ1-2; TRBD1 matches 7 bases. Germline V gene sequence: CDR1 MGHRA, CDR2 YSYEKL. The CDR3 is made up of 18 amino acids. V was pared by 1 base and J by 2 bases, with 13 bases of the junction left unmatched. This chain's CDR3 is CASSQGVRLAGGNYGYTF. The CDR3 coding sequence is TGCGCCAGCAGCCAAGGGGTCCGCCTGGCAGGGGGAAACTATGGCTACACCTTC.

The chain carries TRBV15 and TRBJ2-1; no reliable D call. Germline V gene sequence: CDR1 LNHNV, CDR2 YYDKDF (reference sequence). This CDR3 comprises 12 residues. Trimming stripped 1 base from V and 5 bases from J, with 3 bases between. CDR3: CATSRVNNEQFF. CDR3 bases: TGTGCCACCAGCAGAGTCAACAATGAGCAGTTCTTC.

The V call is TRBV7-3, the J call TRBJ1-6, with a possible D match to TRBD1 (5 bases). Deletions cut 2 bases from V and 7 bases from J, with 9 bases between. The CDR3 extends over 14 amino acids. CDR1 and CDR2 (germline): SGHTA, FQGTGA. The CDR3 region is CASSLQQGNSPLHF. Written as DNA, the CDR3 is TGTGCCAGCAGCTTACAGCAGGGAAATTCACCCCTCCACTTT.

The J gene is TRBJ2-3, the V gene TRBV10-1, with 8 positions matching TRBD2. Germline CDR1 is WNHNN and CDR2 is SYGVQD (reference sequence). V gave up 3 bases and J gave up 4 bases; unmatched junction bases: 3. CDR3 length: 14 amino acids. The CDR3 is CASSDSGGADTQYF. The CDR3 nucleotides are TGCGCCAGCAGTGACAGCGGGGGTGCAGATACGCAGTATTTT.

This chain uses TRBV9 with TRBJ2-3; maybe TRBD2 (5 bases). Trimming removed 4 bases at V and 0 bases at J, with 18 bases between. The CDR3 spans 17 residues. Germline V gives CDR1 SGDLS, CDR2 YYNGEE. This CDR3 reads CASSSPGGQISTDTQYF. The CDR3 region has the DNA TGTGCCAGCAGCTCCCCCGGCGGGCAGATTAGCACAGATACGCAGTATTTT.

This sequence joins TRBV7-2 and TRBJ2-7; a possible D gene is TRBD2 (5 bases). The CDR3 contains 15 residues. Germline-derived CDR1 and CDR2 are SGHTA and FQGNSA. V was cut by 4 bases and J by 2 bases, with 15 bases left in between. The CDR3 sequence is CASSSRRGGTYEQYF. The CDR3 DNA is TGTGCCAGCAGCTCCCGACGGGGTGGGACCTACGAGCAGTACTTC.

In its sample, this clone was seen a few times. This rearrangement joins TRBV7-9 to TRBJ2-3, with 14 nucleotides matching TRBD2. After removal of 4 bases from V and 2 bases from J, the junction contained 8 bases not matched to a gene. CDR1 SEHNR and CDR2 FQNEAQ come from the germline V gene (reference sequence). CDR3 length equals 18 residues. The CDR3 nucleotides read TGTGCCAGCAGCTCCGGAGGACTAGCGGGGGGTACCACAGATACGCAGTATTTT. Protein product: CASSSGGLAGGTTDTQYF.

The chain couples TRBV7-2 to TRBJ2-7, with D tentatively TRBD2 (6 bases). The V end was cut by 5 bases, the J end by 0 bases, with 14 bases between. There are 15 residues in the CDR3. Germline CDR1 reads SGHTA; CDR2 reads FQGNSA. The CDR3 region is CASSPRRGASYEQYF. Here the CDR3 DNA reads TGTGCCAGCAGCCCTAGGCGGGGAGCCTCCTACGAGCAGTACTTC.

The chain couples TRBV7-2 to TRBJ2-7, with D possibly matching TRBD2 (5 bases). Germline-derived CDR1 and CDR2 are SGHTA and FQGNSA. V was shortened by 6 bases and J by 3 bases, with 9 bases between the two germline ends. CDR3 size: 12 residues. The DNA for the CDR3 is TGTGCCAGCAGGTTCGAGGGCTACGAGCAGTACTTC. This translates into CASRFEGYEQYF. Together with reference TRBV7-2 and TRBJ2-7, the CDR3 gives the full variable domain: GAGVSQSPSNKVTEKGKDVELRCDPISGHTALYWYRQSLGQGLEFLIYFQGNSAPDKSGLPSDRFSAERTGGSVSTLTIQRTQQEDSAVYLCASRFEGYEQYFGPGTRLTVT.

The rearrangement joins TRBV9 to TRBJ2-3; TRBD1 aligns across 8 bases. With 0 bases clipped from V and 5 bases from J, the junction kept 23 bases outside the gene matches. The CDR3 has 21 residues. Germline V gives CDR1 SGDLS, CDR2 YYNGEE. This chain's CDR3 is CASSVGSDRVDPLAGKDTQYF. For the CDR3, the DNA is TGTGCCAGCAGCGTAGGGTCGGACAGGGTAGACCCATTGGCCGGGAAAGATACGCAGTATTTT.

This chain uses TRBV29-1 with TRBJ2-7; a weak D match, TRBD1 (7 bases). CDR1 is SQVTM, CDR2 ANQGSEA, per germline. The CDR3 has 14 residues. The ends were cut back, 6 bases at V and 5 bases at J, with 20 bases in the middle. CDR3 loop: CSVVGWQGGNEQYF. For the CDR3, the DNA is TGCAGCGTCGTAGGTTGGCAGGGGGGAAACGAGCAGTACTTC.

This chain links TRBV5-8 with TRBJ1-6; no firm D call. This CDR3 comprises 15 residues. Germline-derived CDR1 and CDR2 are SGHTS and YDEGEE. Deletions cut 1 base from V and 0 bases from J, with 5 bases between. The CDR3 coding sequence is TGTGCCAGCAGCTTGAGAGGCTCCTATAATTCACCCCTCCACTTT. Protein sequence: CASSLRGSYNSPLHF. The full variable domain, with the rest looked up from reference TRBV5-8 and TRBJ1-6, is EAGVTQSPTHLIKTRGQQATLRCSPISGHTSVYWYQQALGLGLQFLLWYDEGEERNRGNFPPRFSGRQFPNYSSELNVNALELEDSALYLCASSLRGSYNSPLHFGNGTRLTVT.

The gene calls are TRBV2 and TRBJ1-1; the match to TRBD1 covers 10 bases. Germline V CDR1 and CDR2: SNHLY, FYNNEI. With 4 bases clipped from V and 10 bases from J, the junction kept 12 bases outside the gene matches. The CDR3 spans 15 residues. The CDR3 region is CASSVSGTGVCGAFF. The CDR3 DNA sequence: TGTGCCAGCAGTGTTTCCGGGACAGGGGTTTGTGGAGCTTTCTTT.

The rearrangement uses TRBV9 and TRBJ1-2; possible D gene TRBD1, 6 bases. The V gene lost 4 bases and the J gene lost 4 bases, with 17 bases spanning the gap. This CDR3 is 15 amino acids long. The germline CDR1 and CDR2 sequences are SGDLS and YYNGEE. This CDR3 reads CASSLKGTGSYGYTF. The DNA for the CDR3 is TGTGCCAGCAGCCTTAAGGGTACAGGGTCCTATGGCTACACCTTC.

The chain recombines TRBV9 with TRBJ2-2; tentative D call: TRBD1 (6 bases). This CDR3 has 15 residues. Per germline, CDR1 SGDLS and CDR2 YYNGEE. The V and J ends lost 1 base and 4 bases respectively, with 11 bases between them. The CDR3 nucleotides read TGTGCCAGCAGCGTATCGCAGGGGAGCACCGGGGAGCTGTTTTTT. Its translation is CASSVSQGSTGELFF. Full variable domain (missing parts from reference TRBV9 and TRBJ2-2): DSGVTQTPKHLITATGQRVTLRCSPRSGDLSVYWYQQSLDQGLQFLIQYYNGEERAKGNILERFSAQQFPDLHSELNLSSLELGDSALYFCASSVSQGSTGELFFGEGSRLTVL.